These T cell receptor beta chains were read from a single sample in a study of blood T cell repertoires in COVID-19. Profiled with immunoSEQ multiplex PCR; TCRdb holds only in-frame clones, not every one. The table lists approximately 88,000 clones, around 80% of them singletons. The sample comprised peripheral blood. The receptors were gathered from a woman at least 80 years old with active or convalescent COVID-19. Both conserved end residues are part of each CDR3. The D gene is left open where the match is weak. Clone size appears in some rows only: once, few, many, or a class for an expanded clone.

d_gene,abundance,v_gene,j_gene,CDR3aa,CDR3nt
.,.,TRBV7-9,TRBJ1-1,CATRGLATEAFF,TGTGCCACTCGCGGGTTGGCGACTGAAGCTTTCTTT
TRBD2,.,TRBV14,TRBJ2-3,CASSQPILAGSTDTQYF,TGTGCCAGCAGCCAACCGATACTAGCGGGGAGCACAGATACGCAGTATTTT
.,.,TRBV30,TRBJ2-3,CAWSPNRDLTDTQYF,TGTGCCTGGAGCCCGAACAGGGACCTCACAGATACGCAGTATTTT
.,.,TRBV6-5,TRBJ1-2,CASINRDYGYTF,TGTGCCAGCATTAACAGGGACTATGGCTACACCTTC
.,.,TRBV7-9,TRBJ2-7,CASSARAYEQYF,TGTGCCAGCAGCGCTAGAGCGTACGAGCAGTACTTC
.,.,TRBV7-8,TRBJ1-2,CASSLVQGEGYTF,TGTGCCAGCAGCTTAGTCCAGGGTGAAGGCTACACCTTC
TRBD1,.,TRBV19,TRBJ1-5,CASSRVVTGGGQPQHF,TGTGCCAGTAGCCGCGTGGTAACAGGGGGCGGTCAGCCCCAGCATTTT
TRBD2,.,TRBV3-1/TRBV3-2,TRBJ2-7,CASSQDRGSGAYF,TGTGCCAGCAGCCAAGATCGGGGTAGCGGGGCCTACTTC
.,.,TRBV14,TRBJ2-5,CASSQWARETQYF,TGTGCCAGCAGCCAATGGGCCCGAGAGACCCAGTACTTC
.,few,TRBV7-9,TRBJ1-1,CASSLADSNTEAFF,TGTGCCAGCAGCTTAGCAGACTCGAACACTGAAGCTTTCTTT
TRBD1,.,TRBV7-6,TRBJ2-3,CASSPGTGGGDTQYF,TGTGCCAGCAGCCCCGGGACAGGCGGAGGAGATACGCAGTATTTT
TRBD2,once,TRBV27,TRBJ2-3,CASSQPGLAGMDTQYF,TGTGCCAGCAGTCAGCCAGGACTAGCGGGGATGGATACGCAGTATTTT
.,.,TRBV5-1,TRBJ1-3,CASSLDLSSGNTIYF,TGCGCCAGCAGCTTGGACCTTAGCTCTGGAAACACCATATATTTT
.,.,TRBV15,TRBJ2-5,CATSRVLPETQYF,TGTGCCACCAGCAGAGTTCTACCAGAGACCCAGTACTTC
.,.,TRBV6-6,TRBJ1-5,CASKNTDSSNQPQHF,TGTGCCAGCAAGAACACGGACAGCTCCAATCAGCCCCAGCATTTT
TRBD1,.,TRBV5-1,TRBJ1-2,CASGLGTAYGYTF,TGCGCCAGCGGCTTGGGGACAGCGTATGGCTACACCTTC
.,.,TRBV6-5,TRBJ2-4,CASRPTGTSIQYF,TGTGCCAGCAGGCCAACCGGGACAAGCATTCAGTACTTC
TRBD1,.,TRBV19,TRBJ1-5,CASSLLTGAQPQHF,TGTGCCAGTAGTCTCCTGACAGGGGCTCAGCCCCAGCATTTT
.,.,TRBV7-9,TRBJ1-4,CASSPGEDSNEKLFF,TGTGCCAGCAGCCCCGGGGAGGACTCAAATGAAAAACTGTTTTTT
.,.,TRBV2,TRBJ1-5,CASSADRRNQPQHF,TGTGCCAGCAGCGCCGACAGGAGGAATCAGCCCCAGCATTTT
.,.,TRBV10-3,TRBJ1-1,CAISRDRYTEAFF,TGTGCCATCAGTCGAGACAGATACACTGAAGCTTTCTTT
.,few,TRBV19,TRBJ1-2,CASSEQGPVSYGYTF,TGTGCCAGTAGTGAGCAGGGGCCGGTCAGCTATGGCTACACCTTC
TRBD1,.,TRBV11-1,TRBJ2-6,CASSSGDRAGANVLTF,TGTGCCAGCAGCTCCGGAGACAGGGCTGGGGCCAACGTCCTGACTTTC
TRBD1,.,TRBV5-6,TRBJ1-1,CASSPETGYGEAFF,TGTGCCAGCAGCCCCGAGACAGGGTACGGTGAAGCTTTCTTT
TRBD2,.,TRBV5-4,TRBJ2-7,CASSGGDYEQYF,TGTGCCAGCAGCGGGGGGGACTACGAGCAGTACTTC
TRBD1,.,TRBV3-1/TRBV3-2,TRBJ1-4,CASSDREGEKLFF,TGTGCCAGCAGCGACAGGGAAGGTGAAAAACTGTTTTTT
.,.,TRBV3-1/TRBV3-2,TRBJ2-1,CASSQTQGNEQFF,TGTGCCAGCAGCCAGACACAGGGCAATGAGCAGTTCTTC
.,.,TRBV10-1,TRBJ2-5,CASRPPLTVYQETQYF,TGCGCCAGCAGACCCCCACTGACAGTCTACCAAGAGACCCAGTACTTC
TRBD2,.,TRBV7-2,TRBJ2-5,CASSAGGLLTQYF,TGTGCCAGCAGCGCGGGGGGGCTCTTGACCCAGTACTTC
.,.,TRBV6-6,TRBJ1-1,CASSYGELTNF,TGTGCCAGCAGTTATGGGGAATTGACTAATTTT
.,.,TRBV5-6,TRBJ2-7,CASSLAGGPRYEQYF,TGTGCCAGCAGCTTGGCCGGGGGGCCCCGCTACGAGCAGTACTTC
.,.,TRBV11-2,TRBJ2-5,CASSLVGETQYF,TGTGCCAGCAGCTTAGTCGGGGAGACCCAGTACTTC
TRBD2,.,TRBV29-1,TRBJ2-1,CSVERLAGGNEQFF,TGCAGCGTTGAACGGCTAGCGGGGGGGAATGAGCAGTTCTTC
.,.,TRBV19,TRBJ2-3,CASSPGYSTDTQYF,TGTGCCAGTAGCCCAGGGTATAGCACAGATACGCAGTATTTT
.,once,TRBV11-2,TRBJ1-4,CASSLDTGIVGEKLFF,TGTGCCAGCAGCTTAGATACCGGGATTGTTGGTGAAAAACTGTTTTTT
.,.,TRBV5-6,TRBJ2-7,CASSLYSTYEQYF,TGTGCCAGCAGCTTGTACAGCACCTACGAGCAGTACTTC
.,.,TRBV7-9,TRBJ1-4,CASSLRRVASEELFF,TGTGCCAGCAGCCTTCGTAGAGTGGCATCTGAGGAACTGTTTTTT